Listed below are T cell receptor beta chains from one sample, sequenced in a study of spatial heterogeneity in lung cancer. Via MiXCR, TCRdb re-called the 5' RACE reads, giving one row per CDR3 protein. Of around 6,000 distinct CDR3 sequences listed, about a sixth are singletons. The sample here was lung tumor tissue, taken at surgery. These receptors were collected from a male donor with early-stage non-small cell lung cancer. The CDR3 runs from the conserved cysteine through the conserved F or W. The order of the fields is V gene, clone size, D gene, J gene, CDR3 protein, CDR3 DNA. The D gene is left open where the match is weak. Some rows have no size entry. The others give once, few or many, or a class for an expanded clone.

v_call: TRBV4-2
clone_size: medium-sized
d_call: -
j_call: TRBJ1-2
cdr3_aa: CASSRGQNYGYTF
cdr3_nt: TGTGCCAGCAGCCGTGGACAGAACTATGGCTACACCTTC

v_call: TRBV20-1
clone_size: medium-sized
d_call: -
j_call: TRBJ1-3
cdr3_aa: CSARDPSGSSGNTIYF
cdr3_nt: TGCAGTGCTAGAGATCCCAGCGGAAGCTCTGGAAACACCATATATTTT

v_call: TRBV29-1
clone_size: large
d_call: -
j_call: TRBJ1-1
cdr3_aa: CSVRQELTEAFF
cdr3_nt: TGCAGCGTGAGACAGGAGCTCACTGAAGCTTTCTTT

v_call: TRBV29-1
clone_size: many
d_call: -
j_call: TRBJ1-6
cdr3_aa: CSVGTDYNSPLHF
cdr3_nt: TGCAGCGTTGGGACAGATTATAATTCACCCCTCCACTTT

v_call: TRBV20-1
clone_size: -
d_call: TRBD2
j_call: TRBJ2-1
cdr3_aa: CSAPGTSGGWEQFF
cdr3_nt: TGCAGTGCTCCCGGGACTAGCGGAGGCTGGGAGCAGTTCTTC

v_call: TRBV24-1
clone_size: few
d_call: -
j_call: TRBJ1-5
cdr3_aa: CATSDSGNQPQHF
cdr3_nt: TGTGCCACCAGTGATAGTGGCAATCAGCCCCAGCATTTT

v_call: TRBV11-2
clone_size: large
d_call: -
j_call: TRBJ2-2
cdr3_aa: CASSPRRDTGELFF
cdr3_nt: TGTGCCAGCAGCCCGAGGCGTGACACCGGGGAGCTGTTTTTT

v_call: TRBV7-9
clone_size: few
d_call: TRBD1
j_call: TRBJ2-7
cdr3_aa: CASSLDQGVHEQYF
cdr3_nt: TGTGCCAGCAGCTTAGATCAGGGGGTGCACGAGCAGTACTTC

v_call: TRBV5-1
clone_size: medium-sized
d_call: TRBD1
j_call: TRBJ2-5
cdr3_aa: CASSTGDPYQETQYF
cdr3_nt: TGCGCCAGCAGTACAGGGGATCCCTACCAAGAGACCCAGTACTTC

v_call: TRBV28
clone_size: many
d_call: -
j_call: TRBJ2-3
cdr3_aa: CAIGPATDTQYF
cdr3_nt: TGTGCCATAGGTCCAGCCACAGATACGCAGTATTTT

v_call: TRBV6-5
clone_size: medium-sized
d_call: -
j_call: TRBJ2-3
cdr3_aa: CASRGSTDTQYF
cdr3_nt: TGTGCCAGCAGGGGCAGCACAGATACGCAGTATTTT

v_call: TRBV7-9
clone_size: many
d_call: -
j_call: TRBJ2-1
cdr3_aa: CASSFQVNNEQFF
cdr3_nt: TGTGCCAGCAGCTTCCAGGTGAACAATGAGCAGTTCTTC

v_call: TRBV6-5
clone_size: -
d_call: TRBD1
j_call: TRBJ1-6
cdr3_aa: CASSASFTGGSPLHF
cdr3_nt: TGTGCCAGCAGTGCCTCATTCACAGGGGGTTCACCCCTCCACTTT

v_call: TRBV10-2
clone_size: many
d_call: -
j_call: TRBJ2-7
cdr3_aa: CASITDYSYEQYF
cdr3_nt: TGCGCCAGCATAACGGATTACTCCTACGAGCAGTACTTC

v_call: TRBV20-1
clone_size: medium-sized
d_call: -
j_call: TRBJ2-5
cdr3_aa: CSARAGGSGQETQYF
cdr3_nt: TGCAGTGCTAGAGCTGGTGGTAGCGGCCAAGAGACCCAGTACTTC

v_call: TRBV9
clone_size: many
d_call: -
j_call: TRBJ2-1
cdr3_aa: CASSVFSENEQFF
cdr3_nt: TGTGCCAGCAGCGTCTTTAGCGAGAATGAGCAGTTCTTC

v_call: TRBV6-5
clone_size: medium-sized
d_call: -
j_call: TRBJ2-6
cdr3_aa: CASSYQGSGANVLTF
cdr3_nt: TGTGCCAGCAGTTACCAAGGGTCTGGGGCCAACGTCCTGACTTTC

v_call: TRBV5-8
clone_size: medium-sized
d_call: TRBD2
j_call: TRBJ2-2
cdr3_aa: CASSLPPRFSGRAKPRPGELFF
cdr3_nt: TGTGCCAGCAGCTTGCCCCCCAGGTTTAGCGGGAGGGCCAAGCCAAGACCCGGGGAGCTGTTTTTT

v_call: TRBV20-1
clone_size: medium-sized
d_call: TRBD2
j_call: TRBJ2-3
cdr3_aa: CSASYAASGGLSQYF
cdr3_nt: TGCAGTGCTTCCTATGCGGCTAGCGGCGGGCTTTCGCAGTATTTT

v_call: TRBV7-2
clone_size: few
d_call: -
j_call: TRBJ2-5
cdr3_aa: CASSNQETQYF
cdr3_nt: TGTGCCAGCAGCAACCAAGAGACCCAGTACTTC

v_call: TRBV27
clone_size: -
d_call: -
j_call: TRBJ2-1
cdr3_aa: CASSVLRGSYNEQFF
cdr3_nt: TGTGCCAGCAGCGTACTCAGGGGATCCTACAATGAGCAGTTCTTC

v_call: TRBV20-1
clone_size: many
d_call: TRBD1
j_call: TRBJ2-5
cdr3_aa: CSARGTGAATQYF
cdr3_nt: TGCAGTGCTAGAGGTACAGGGGCAGCGACCCAGTACTTC

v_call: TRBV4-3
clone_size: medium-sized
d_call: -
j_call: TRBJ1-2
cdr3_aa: CASSQGGSDGGEGYTF
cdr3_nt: TGCGCCAGCAGCCAAGGGGGATCCGACGGCGGGGAGGGATACACCTTC

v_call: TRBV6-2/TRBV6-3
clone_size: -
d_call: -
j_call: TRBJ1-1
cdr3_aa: CASSYPGNTEAFF
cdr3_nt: TGTGCCAGCAGTTACCCAGGGAACACTGAAGCTTTCTTT

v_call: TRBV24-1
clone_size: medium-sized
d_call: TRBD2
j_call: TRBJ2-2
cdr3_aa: CATSALSPSGKTGELFF
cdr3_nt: TGTGCCACCAGTGCTCTCTCCCCTAGCGGGAAGACCGGGGAGCTGTTTTTT

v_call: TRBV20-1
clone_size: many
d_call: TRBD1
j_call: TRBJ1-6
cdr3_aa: CSATGQEYSPLHF
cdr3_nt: TGCAGTGCTACGGGACAGGAATATTCACCCCTCCACTTT

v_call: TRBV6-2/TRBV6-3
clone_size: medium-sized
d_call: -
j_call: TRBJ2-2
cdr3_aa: CASTWTGELFF
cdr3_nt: TGTGCCAGCACCTGGACCGGGGAGCTGTTTTTT

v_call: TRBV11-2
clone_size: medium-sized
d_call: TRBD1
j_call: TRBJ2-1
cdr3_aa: CASSLGLEQGVNEQFF
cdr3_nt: TGTGCCAGCAGCTTAGGCCTCGAACAGGGGGTCAATGAGCAGTTCTTC

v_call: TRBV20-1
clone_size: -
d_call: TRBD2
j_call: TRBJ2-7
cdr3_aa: CSATVTSGGDEQYF
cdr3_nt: TGCAGTGCAACGGTGACTAGCGGGGGAGACGAGCAGTACTTC

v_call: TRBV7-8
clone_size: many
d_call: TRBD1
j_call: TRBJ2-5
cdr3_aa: CASSFGQGGETQYF
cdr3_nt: TGTGCCAGCAGCTTCGGACAGGGTGGAGAGACCCAGTACTTC

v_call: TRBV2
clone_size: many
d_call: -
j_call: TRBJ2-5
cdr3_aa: CASSEGDHSTQYF
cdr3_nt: TGTGCCAGCAGTGAAGGAGACCACAGTACCCAGTACTTC

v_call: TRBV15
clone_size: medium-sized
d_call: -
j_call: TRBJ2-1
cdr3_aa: CATSSASSGYNEQFF
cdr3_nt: TGTGCCACCAGCAGTGCTAGCTCCGGTTACAATGAGCAGTTCTTC

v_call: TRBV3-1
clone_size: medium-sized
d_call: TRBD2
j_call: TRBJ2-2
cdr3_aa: CASSQGLAIAGELFF
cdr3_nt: TGTGCCAGCAGCCAGGGACTAGCTATCGCCGGGGAGCTGTTTTTT

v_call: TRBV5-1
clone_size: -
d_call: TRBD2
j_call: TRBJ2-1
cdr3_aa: CASSPGLAGNEQFF
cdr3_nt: TGCGCCAGCAGCCCCGGACTAGCGGGGAATGAGCAGTTCTTC

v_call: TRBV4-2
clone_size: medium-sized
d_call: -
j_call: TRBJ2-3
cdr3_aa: CASSRGTGTDTQYF
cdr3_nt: TGTGCCAGCAGCCGAGGGACGGGCACAGATACGCAGTATTTT

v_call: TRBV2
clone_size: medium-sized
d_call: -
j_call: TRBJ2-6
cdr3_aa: CASSVNSGANVLTF
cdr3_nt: TGTGCCAGCAGTGTCAACTCTGGGGCCAACGTCCTGACTTTC

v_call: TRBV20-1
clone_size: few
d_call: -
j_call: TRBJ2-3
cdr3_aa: CSSHPGTDTQYF
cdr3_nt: TGCAGTTCTCACCCTGGCACAGATACGCAGTATTTT

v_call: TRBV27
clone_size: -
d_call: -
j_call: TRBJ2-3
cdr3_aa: CASSQPSTDTQYF
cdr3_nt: TGTGCCAGCAGCCAACCTAGCACAGATACGCAGTATTTT

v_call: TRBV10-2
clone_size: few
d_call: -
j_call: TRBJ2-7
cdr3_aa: CASSESGSLVGGEQYF
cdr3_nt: TGCGCCAGCAGTGAGTCGGGCAGTCTGGTTGGCGGCGAGCAGTACTTC

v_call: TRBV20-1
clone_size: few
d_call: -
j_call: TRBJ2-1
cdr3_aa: CSANSGQTYNEQFF
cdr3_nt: TGCAGTGCTAATTCTGGACAGACCTACAATGAGCAGTTCTTC

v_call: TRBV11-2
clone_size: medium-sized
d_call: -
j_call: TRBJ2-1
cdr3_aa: CASSLGRVLSYNEQFF
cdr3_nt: TGTGCCAGCAGCTTGGGCAGGGTGCTTTCCTACAATGAGCAGTTCTTC

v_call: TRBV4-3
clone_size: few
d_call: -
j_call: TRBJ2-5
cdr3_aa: CASSGVAGEETQYF
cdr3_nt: TGCGCCAGCAGTGGGGTGGCAGGGGAGGAGACCCAGTACTTC

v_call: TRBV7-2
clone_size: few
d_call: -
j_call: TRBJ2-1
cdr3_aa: CASSRGDSTYNEQFF
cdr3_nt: TGTGCCAGCAGTCGAGGGGATTCGACCTACAATGAGCAGTTCTTC

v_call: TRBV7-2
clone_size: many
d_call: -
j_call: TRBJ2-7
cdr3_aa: CASSYPVGEQYF
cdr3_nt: TGTGCCAGCAGCTACCCGGTGGGTGAGCAGTACTTC